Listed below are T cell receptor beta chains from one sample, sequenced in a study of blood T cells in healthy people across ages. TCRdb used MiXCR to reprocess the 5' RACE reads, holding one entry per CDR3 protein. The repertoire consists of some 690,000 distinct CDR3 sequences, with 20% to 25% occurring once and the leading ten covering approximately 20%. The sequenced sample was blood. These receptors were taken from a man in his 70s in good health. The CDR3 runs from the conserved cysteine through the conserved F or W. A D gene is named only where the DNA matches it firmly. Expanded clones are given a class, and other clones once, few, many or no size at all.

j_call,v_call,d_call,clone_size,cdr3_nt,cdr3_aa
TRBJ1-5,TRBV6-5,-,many,TGTGCCACCAGAAGGGGTGGCAATCAGCCCCAGCATTTT,CATRRGGNQPQHF
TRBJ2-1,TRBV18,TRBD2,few,TGTGCCAGCTCACGTATCGGGCTAGCGGGAGACCGGGAGCAGTTCTTC,CASSRIGLAGDREQFF
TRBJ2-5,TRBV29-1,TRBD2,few,TGCAGCGTAGTAGCGGGAGGGCCCTGTTTCTTC,CSVVAGGPCFF
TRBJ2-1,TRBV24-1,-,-,TGTGCCACCAGTCGATGGAAAGGCTCCCTCCATGAGCAGTTCTTC,CATSRWKGSLHEQFF
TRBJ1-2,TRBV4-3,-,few,TGCGCCAGCAGCCAAGACGGGGGAAGGGCCTATGGCTACACCTTC,CASSQDGGRAYGYTF
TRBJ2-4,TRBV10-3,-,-,TGTGCCATCAGTGAAGGAGGGATCCTCAAAAACATTCAGTACTTC,CAISEGGILKNIQYF
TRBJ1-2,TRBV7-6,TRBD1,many,TGTGCCAGCAGCCCGGGGACAGGTGGATATGGCTACACCTTC,CASSPGTGGYGYTF
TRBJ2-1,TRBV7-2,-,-,TGTGCCAGCAGCTTAGTGAATTTTTATGAGCAGTTCTTC,CASSLVNFYEQFF
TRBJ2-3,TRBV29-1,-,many,TGCAGCGTTGATGAGGGGGATACGCAGTATTTT,CSVDEGDTQYF
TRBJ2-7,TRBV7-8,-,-,TGTGCCAGCAACCCCACCAGCGTAAACTACGAGCAGTACTTC,CASNPTSVNYEQYF
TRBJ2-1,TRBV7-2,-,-,TGTGCCAGCAGCCCTACAGGCCCCGGCGGCAATGAGCAGTTCTTC,CASSPTGPGGNEQFF
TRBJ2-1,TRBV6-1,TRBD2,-,TGTGCCAGCAGACGGAATCCATCGGGACTAGCGGGAGCCTACAATGAGCAGTTCTTC,CASRRNPSGLAGAYNEQFF
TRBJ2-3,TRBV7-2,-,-,TGTGCCAGCAGCACAGATCCCCGGGGCGCCTCCACAGATACGCAGTATTTT,CASSTDPRGASTDTQYF
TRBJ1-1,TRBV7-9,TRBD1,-,TGTGCCAGCAGAAAAGACAGGGGGCCGAACACTGAAGCTTTCTTT,CASRKDRGPNTEAFF
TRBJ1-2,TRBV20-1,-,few,TGCAGTGCTATAGACTATGGCTACACCTTC,CSAIDYGYTF
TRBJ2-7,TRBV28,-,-,TGTGCCAGCAGTCCCCCGAGTATCCCCTACGAGCAGTACTTC,CASSPPSIPYEQYF
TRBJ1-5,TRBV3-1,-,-,TGTGCCAGCAGCCAAGAAGGGAAAGGCCAGCCCCAGCATTTT,CASSQEGKGQPQHF
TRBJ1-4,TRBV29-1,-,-,TGCAGCGGTAAATTCGGGGGGATAGAAAAACTGTTTTTT,CSGKFGGIEKLFF
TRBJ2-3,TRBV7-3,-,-,TGTGCCAGCAGCTTAACTAGTCCCGTGGGGGATACGCAGTATTTT,CASSLTSPVGDTQYF
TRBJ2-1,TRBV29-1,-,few,TGCAGCGTTAGACCCTTAGACAGGAGCTCCTACAATGAGCAGTTCTTC,CSVRPLDRSSYNEQFF
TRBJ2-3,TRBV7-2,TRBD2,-,TGTGCCAGCAGCCACGGGGGGGATGGGATAGATACGCAGTATTTT,CASSHGGDGIDTQYF
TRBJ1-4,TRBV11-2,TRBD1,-,TGTGCCAGCAGCCCCAGGGGGCTACGCGAAAAACTGTTTTTT,CASSPRGLREKLFF
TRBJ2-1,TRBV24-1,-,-,TGTGCCACCAGTGATTTCAAATCAGGGACGAATCAGCAGTTCTTC,CATSDFKSGTNQQFF
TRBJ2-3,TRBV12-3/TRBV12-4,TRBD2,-,TGTGCCAGCAGTTTGAGTAGGGACTACCACACAGATACGCAGTATTTT,CASSLSRDYHTDTQYF
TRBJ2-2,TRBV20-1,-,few,TGCAGTGCTAGAGGAGGGGCATTAAACACCGGGGAGCTGTTTTTT,CSARGGALNTGELFF
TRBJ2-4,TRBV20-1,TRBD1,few,TGCAGTGGTAGACCCGGGACAGGCAAAAACATTCAGTACTTC,CSGRPGTGKNIQYF
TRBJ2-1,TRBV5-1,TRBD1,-,TGCGCCAGCAGCGCTCGACAGGGGCTGTACAATGAGCAGTTCTTC,CASSARQGLYNEQFF
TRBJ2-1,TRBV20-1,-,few,TGCAGTGCTAGAAGGGACACCTACAATGAGCAGTTCTTC,CSARRDTYNEQFF
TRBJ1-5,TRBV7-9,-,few,TGTGCCAGCAGCTTAGACAGTCTCCAGCCCCAGCATTTT,CASSLDSLQPQHF
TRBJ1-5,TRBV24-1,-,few,TGTGCCACCAGTGAACAGAGAGAAGCGGCAGTTAATCAGCCCCAGCATTTT,CATSEQREAAVNQPQHF
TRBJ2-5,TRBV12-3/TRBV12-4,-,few,TGTGCCAGCAGTGCACAGGGGATCGGGGGGACCCAGTACTTC,CASSAQGIGGTQYF
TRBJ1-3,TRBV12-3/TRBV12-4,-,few,TGTGCCAGCAGTGAGACAGCCTCTGGAAACACCATATATTTT,CASSETASGNTIYF
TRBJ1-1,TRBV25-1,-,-,TGTGCCAGCAGCTTTGGGCTCATGAACACTGAAGCTTTCTTT,CASSFGLMNTEAFF
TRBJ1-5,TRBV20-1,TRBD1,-,TGTAGTACCGGGACAGGGCTTTATAGCAATCAGCCCCAGCATTTT,CSTGTGLYSNQPQHF
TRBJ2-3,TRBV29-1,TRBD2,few,TGCAGCGTTACCGGACTAGGCACAGATACGCAGTATTTT,CSVTGLGTDTQYF
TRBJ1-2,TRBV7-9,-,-,TGTGCCAGCAGCTTAGTGGGGCAGGGAGTCTATGGCTACACCTTC,CASSLVGQGVYGYTF
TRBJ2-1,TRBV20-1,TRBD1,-,TGCAGTGCTAGAGCCCGGGACAGTCAGCTTTGGAATGAGCAGTTCTTC,CSARARDSQLWNEQFF
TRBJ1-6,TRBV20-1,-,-,TGCAGTGCTAGAGGTTTAGGCAGCAATAATTCACCCCTCCACTTT,CSARGLGSNNSPLHF
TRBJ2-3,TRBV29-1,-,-,TGCAGCGCCCACGACAGGAAGGGCACAGATACGCAGTATTTT,CSAHDRKGTDTQYF
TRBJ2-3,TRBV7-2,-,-,TGTGCCAGCAGCTCAAACGGGGGACTGGATACGCAGTATTTT,CASSSNGGLDTQYF
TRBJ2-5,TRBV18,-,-,TGTGCCAGCTCACCCAGCCCAGAAGCCCAAGAGACCCAGTACTTC,CASSPSPEAQETQYF
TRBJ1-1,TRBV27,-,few,TGTGCCAGCAGTCGGACTTTTATGAACACTGAAGCTTTCTTT,CASSRTFMNTEAFF
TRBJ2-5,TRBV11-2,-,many,TGTGCCAGCAGCTCAGGAAGAGAACAAGAGACCCAGTACTTC,CASSSGREQETQYF
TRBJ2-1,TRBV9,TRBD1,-,TGTGCCAGCAGCGTAGCTGTGACAGGGATTTACAATGAGCAGTTCTTC,CASSVAVTGIYNEQFF
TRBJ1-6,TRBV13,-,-,TGTGCCAGCAGCTTGGGAGGGATCTATAATTCACCCCTCCACTTT,CASSLGGIYNSPLHF
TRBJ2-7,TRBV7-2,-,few,TGTGCCAGCAGCTTATTCGCGATAGGAGCCTACGAGCAGTACTTC,CASSLFAIGAYEQYF
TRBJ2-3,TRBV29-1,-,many,TGCAGCGTTCTAAGCACAGATACGCAGTATTTT,CSVLSTDTQYF
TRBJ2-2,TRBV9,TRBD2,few,TGTGCCAGCAGCGTGACTAGCGGGGGTTTCACCGGGGAGCTGTTTTTT,CASSVTSGGFTGELFF
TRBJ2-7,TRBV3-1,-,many,TGTGCCAGCAGCCCAGTGGGAAGATCCTACGAGCAGTACTTC,CASSPVGRSYEQYF
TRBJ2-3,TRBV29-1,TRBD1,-,TGCAGCGCTCCAGCCCGGACAGGGGCCACAGATACGCAGTATTTT,CSAPARTGATDTQYF
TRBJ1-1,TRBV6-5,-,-,TGTGCCAGCGCGTCCCCTTACGGGGTGAACACTGAAGCTTTCTTT,CASASPYGVNTEAFF
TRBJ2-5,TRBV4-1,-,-,TGCGCCAGCAGCCAAGCGGGCATGGCTTTGGAGACCCAGTACTTC,CASSQAGMALETQYF
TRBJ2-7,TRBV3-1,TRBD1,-,TGTGCCAGCAGCCAAGAAGGGGCAGGGGGCTACGAGCAGTACTTC,CASSQEGAGGYEQYF
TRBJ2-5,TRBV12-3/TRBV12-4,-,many,TGTGCCAGCAGTTTGGTAGGGATTCGTGAGACCCAGTACTTC,CASSLVGIRETQYF
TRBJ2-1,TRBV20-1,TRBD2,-,TGCAGTGCTAGATCTAGCGGGGGGACTTACAATGAGCAGTTCTTC,CSARSSGGTYNEQFF